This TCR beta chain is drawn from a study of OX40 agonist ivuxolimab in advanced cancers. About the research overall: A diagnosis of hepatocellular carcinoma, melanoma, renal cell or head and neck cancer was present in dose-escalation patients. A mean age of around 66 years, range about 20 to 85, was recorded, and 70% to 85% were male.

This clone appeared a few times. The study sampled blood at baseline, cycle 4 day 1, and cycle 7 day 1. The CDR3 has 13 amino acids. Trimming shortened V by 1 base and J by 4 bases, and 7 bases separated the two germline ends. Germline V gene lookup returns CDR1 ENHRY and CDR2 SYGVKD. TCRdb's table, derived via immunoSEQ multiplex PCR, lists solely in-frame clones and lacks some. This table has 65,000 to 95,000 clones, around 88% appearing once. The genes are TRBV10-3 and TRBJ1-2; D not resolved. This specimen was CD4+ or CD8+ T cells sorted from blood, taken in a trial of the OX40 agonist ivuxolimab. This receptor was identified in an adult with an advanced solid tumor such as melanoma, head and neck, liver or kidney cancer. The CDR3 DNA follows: TGTGCCATCAGTGAGTTGTCGGGCTATGGCTACACCTTC. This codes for CAISELSGYGYTF.